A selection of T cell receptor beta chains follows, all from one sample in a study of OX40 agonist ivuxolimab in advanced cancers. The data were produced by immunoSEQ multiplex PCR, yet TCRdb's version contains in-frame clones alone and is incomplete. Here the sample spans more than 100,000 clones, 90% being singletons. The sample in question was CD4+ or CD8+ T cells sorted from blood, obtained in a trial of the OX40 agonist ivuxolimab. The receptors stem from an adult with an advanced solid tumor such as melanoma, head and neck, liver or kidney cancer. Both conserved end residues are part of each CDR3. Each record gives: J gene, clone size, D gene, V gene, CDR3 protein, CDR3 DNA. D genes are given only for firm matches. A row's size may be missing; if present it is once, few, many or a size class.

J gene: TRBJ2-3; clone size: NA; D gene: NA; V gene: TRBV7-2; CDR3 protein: CASRKSRVPTDTQYF; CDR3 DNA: TGTGCCAGCAGGAAATCGCGGGTTCCCACAGATACGCAGTATTTT
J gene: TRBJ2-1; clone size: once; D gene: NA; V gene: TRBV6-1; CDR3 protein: CASRAGTDTYNEQFF; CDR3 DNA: TGTGCCAGCAGGGCCGGGACGGATACCTACAATGAGCAGTTCTTC
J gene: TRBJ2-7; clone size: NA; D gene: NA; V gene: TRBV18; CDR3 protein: CASSPGSSYEQYF; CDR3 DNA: TGTGCCAGCTCACCGGGATCCTCCTACGAGCAGTACTTC
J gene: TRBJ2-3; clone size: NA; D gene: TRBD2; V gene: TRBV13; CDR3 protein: CASNWRETDTQYF; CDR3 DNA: TGTGCCAGCAACTGGCGGGAGACAGATACGCAGTATTTT
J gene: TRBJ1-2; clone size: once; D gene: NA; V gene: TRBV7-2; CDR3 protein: CASSLGGTNYGYTF; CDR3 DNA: TGTGCCAGCAGCTTAGGAGGGACAAACTATGGCTACACCTTC
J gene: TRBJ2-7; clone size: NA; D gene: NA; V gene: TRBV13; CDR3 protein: CASSQGQSSYEQYF; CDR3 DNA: TGTGCCAGCAGCCAAGGACAGAGCTCCTACGAGCAGTACTTC
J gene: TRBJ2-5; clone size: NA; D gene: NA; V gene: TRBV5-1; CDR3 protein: CASNAGTQETQYF; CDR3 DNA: TGCGCCAGCAATGCGGGGACCCAAGAGACCCAGTACTTC
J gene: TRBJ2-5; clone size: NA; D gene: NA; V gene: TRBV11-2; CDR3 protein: CASSQGEETQYF; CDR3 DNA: TGTGCCAGCAGCCAGGGCGAAGAGACCCAGTACTTC
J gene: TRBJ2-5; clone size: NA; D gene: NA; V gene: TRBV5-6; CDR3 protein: CASSLGTQKTQYF; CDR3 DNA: TGTGCCAGCAGCTTGGGGACACAGAAGACCCAGTACTTC
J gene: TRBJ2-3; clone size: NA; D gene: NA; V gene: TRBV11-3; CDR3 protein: CASSYGTGGGLDTQYF; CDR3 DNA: TGTGCCAGCAGCTACGGGACCGGAGGAGGGTTGGATACGCAGTATTTT
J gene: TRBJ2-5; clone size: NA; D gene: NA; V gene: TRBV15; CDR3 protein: CATGKGYQETQYF; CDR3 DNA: TGTGCCACCGGTAAAGGGTACCAAGAGACCCAGTACTTC
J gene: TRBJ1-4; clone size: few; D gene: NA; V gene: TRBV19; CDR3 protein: CASNSGRGNEKLFF; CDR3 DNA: TGTGCCAGTAATTCGGGACGGGGTAATGAAAAACTGTTTTTT
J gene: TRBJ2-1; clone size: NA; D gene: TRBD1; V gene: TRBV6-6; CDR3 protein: CASRRDRGIHNEQFF; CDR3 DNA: TGTGCCAGCAGAAGAGACAGGGGGATACACAATGAGCAGTTCTTC
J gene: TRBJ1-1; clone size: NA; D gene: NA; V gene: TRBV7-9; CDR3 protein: CASVKTGLTHAEAFF; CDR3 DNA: TGTGCCAGCGTAAAAACCGGGCTTACGCACGCTGAAGCTTTCTTT
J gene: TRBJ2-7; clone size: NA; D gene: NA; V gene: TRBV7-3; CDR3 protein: CASSRPGDEQYF; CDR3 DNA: TGTGCCAGCAGCAGGCCGGGGGACGAGCAGTACTTC
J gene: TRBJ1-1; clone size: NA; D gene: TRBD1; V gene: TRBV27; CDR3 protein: CASSSRGYTEAFF; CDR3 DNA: TGTGCCAGCAGCTCCAGGGGGTACACTGAAGCTTTCTTT
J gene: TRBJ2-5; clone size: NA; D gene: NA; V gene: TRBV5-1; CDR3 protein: CASSFRGYQETQYF; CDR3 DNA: TGCGCCAGCAGCTTCAGGGGCTACCAAGAGACCCAGTACTTC
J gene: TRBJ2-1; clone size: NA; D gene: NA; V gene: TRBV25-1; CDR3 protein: CASSEYGTEPYNEQFF; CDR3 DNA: TGTGCCAGCAGTGAATACGGGACCGAGCCCTACAATGAGCAGTTCTTC
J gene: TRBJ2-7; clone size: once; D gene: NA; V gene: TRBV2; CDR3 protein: CASSEGGWSEQYF; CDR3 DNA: TGTGCCAGCAGTGAGGGAGGCTGGTCCGAGCAGTACTTC
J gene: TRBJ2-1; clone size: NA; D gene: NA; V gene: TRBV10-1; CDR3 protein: CASSRAPRDNEQFF; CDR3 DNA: TGCGCCAGCAGTCGGGCGCCGAGGGACAATGAGCAGTTCTTC
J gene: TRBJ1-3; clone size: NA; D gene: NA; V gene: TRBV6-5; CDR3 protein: CASSSLRNTIYF; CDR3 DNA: TGTGCCAGCAGCTCGTTAAGAAACACCATATATTTT
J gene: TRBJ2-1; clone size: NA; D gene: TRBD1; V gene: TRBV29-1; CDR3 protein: CSVIGQGLYNEQFF; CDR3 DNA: TGCAGCGTTATCGGACAGGGCCTCTACAATGAGCAGTTCTTC
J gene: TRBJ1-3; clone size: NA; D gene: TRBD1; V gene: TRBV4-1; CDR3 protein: CASSDRESSGNTIYF; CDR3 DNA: TGCGCCAGCAGCGACAGGGAGAGCTCTGGAAACACCATATATTTT
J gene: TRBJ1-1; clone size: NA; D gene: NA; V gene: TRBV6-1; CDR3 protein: CASSELAGMGTEAFF; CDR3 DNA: TGTGCCAGCAGTGAATTGGCAGGGATGGGCACTGAAGCTTTCTTT
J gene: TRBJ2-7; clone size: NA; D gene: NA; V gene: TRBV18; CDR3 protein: CASSPQTGDQYF; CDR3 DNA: TGTGCCAGCTCACCGCAGACGGGAGATCAGTACTTC
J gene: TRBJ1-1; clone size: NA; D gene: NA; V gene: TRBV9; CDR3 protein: CASSVNPTQVYMNTEAFF; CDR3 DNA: TGTGCCAGCAGCGTAAACCCCACCCAGGTCTACATGAACACTGAAGCTTTCTTT
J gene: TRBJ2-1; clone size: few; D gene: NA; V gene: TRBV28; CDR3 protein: CASSPPGWDEQFF; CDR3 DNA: TGTGCCAGCAGTCCCCCGGGATGGGATGAGCAGTTCTTC
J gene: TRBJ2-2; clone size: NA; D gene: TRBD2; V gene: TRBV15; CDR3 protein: CATKKRIAGVSINTGELFF; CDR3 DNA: TGTGCCACCAAGAAAAGGATAGCGGGAGTCTCTATAAACACCGGGGAGCTGTTTTTT
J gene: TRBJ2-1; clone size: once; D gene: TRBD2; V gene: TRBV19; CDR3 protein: CASSLHRSGGRAVNEQFF; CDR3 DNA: TGTGCCAGTAGTCTCCACCGCTCCGGGGGGAGGGCCGTGAATGAGCAGTTCTTC
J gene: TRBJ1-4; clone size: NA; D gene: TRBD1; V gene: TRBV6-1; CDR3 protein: CASSTGEGLFF; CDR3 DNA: TGTGCCAGCAGCACAGGGGAGGGACTGTTTTTT
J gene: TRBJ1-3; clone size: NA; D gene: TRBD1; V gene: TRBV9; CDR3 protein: CASSFRGSSGNTIYF; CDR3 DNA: TGTGCCAGCAGCTTCAGGGGGAGCTCTGGAAACACCATATATTTT
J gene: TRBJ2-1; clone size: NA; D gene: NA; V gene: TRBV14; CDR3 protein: CASSPPGVPHNEQFF; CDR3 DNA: TGTGCCAGCAGCCCCCCGGGGGTACCCCACAATGAGCAGTTCTTC
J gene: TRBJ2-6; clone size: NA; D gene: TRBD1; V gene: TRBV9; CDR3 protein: CASSVAAGGSSGANVLTF; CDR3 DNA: TGTGCCAGCAGCGTAGCGGCAGGGGGATCCTCTGGGGCCAACGTCCTGACTTTC
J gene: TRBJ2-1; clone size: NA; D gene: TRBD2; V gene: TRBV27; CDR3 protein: CASSPSSGSSYNEQFF; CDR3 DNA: TGTGCCAGCAGTCCGTCGAGCGGGAGCTCCTACAATGAGCAGTTCTTC
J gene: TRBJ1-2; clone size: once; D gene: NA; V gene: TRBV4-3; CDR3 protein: CASSQVLGIIGVGYTF; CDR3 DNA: TGCGCCAGCAGCCAAGTATTGGGCATAATAGGGGTTGGCTACACCTTC
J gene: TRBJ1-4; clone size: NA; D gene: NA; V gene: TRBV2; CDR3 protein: CASSEAGHEKLFF; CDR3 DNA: TGTGCCAGCAGTGAAGCGGGGCATGAAAAACTGTTTTTT
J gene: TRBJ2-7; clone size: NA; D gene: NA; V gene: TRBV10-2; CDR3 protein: CASSYRDKGLYEQYF; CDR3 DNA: TGCGCCAGCAGTTACCGGGACAAAGGGCTTTACGAGCAGTACTTC
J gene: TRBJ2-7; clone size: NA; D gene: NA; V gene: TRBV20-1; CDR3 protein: CSAESYEQYF; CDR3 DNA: TGCAGTGCGGAATCCTACGAGCAGTACTTC
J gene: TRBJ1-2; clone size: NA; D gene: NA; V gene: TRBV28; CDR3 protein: CASSLAQRGYTF; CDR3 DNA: TGTGCCAGCAGCCTTGCCCAGAGAGGCTACACCTTC
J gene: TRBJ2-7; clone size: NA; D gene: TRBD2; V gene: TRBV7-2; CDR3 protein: CASSATGTSGAAYF; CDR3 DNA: TGTGCCAGCAGCGCCACCGGGACTAGCGGCGCTGCGTACTTC
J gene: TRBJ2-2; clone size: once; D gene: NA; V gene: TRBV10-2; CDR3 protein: CASSEVVTGELFF; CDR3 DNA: TGCGCCAGCAGTGAGGTGGTTACCGGGGAGCTGTTTTTT
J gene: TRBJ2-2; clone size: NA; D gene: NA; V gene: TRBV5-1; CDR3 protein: CASSLGVAGELFF; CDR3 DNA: TGCGCCAGCAGCTTAGGGGTTGCCGGGGAGCTGTTTTTT
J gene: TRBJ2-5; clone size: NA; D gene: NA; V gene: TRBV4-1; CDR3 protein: CASSRETQYF; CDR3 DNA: TGCGCCAGCAGCCGAGAGACCCAGTACTTC
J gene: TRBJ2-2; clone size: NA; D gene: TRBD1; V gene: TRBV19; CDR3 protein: CASSRQGFTGELFF; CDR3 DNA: TGTGCCAGTAGTAGACAGGGTTTCACCGGGGAGCTGTTTTTT
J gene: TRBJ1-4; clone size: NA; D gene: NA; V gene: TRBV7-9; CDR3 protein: CASSSYTATNEKLFF; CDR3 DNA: TGTGCCAGCAGCTCTTACACCGCAACTAATGAAAAACTGTTTTTT
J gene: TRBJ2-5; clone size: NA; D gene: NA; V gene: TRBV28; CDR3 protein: CASSLIGHPTETQYF; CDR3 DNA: TGTGCCAGCAGTTTAATCGGACATCCCACGGAGACCCAGTACTTC
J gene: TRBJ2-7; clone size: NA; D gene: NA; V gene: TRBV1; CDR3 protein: CTSSQERDRYEQYF; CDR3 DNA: TGCACCAGCAGCCAAGAAAGGGACCGCTACGAGCAGTACTTC
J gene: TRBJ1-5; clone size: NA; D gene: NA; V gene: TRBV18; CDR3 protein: CASSPDQPQHF; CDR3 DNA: TGTGCCAGCTCACCGGATCAGCCCCAGCATTTT
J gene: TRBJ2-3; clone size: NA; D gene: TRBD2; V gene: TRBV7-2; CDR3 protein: CASSLASGRGSDTQYF; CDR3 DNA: TGTGCCAGCAGCTTGGCTAGCGGGAGAGGATCAGATACGCAGTATTTT
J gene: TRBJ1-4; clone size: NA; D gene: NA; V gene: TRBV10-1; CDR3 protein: CASSESRGEAEKLFF; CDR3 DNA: TGCGCCAGCAGTGAGTCGAGGGGCGAGGCTGAAAAACTGTTTTTT
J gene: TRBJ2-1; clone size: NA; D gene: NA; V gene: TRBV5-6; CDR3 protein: CASSWGSGYNEQFF; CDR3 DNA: TGTGCCAGCAGCTGGGGCAGCGGATACAATGAGCAGTTCTTC
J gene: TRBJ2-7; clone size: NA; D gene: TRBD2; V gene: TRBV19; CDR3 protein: CASSIGGTSGTEQYF; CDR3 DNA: TGTGCCAGTAGTATAGGGGGTACTAGCGGGACCGAGCAGTACTTC
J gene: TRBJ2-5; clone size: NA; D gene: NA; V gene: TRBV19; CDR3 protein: CASSRNRDYLTQYF; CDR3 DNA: TGTGCCAGTAGTCGGAACAGGGATTATCTTACCCAGTACTTC
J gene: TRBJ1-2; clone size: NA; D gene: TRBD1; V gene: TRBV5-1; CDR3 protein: CASSLNGQDLNYGYTF; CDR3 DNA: TGCGCCAGCAGCTTGAACGGACAGGACCTTAACTATGGCTACACCTTC
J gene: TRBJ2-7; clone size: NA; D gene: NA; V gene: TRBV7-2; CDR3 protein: CASSSLGLWEQYF; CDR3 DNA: TGTGCCAGCAGCTCCTTAGGGTTGTGGGAGCAGTACTTC
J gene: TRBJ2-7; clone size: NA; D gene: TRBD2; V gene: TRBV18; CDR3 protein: CASSASGSPIYEQYF; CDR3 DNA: TGTGCCAGCTCCGCTAGCGGGAGTCCGATCTACGAGCAGTACTTC
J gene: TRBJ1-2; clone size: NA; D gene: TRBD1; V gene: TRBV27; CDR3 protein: CASSQPARQGRGHGYTF; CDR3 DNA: TGTGCCAGCAGTCAACCAGCAAGACAGGGCCGTGGACATGGCTACACCTTC
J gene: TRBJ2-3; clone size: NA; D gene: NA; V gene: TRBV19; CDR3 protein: CATRRDWDTDTQYF; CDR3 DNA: TGTGCCACCCGACGGGACTGGGACACAGATACGCAGTATTTT
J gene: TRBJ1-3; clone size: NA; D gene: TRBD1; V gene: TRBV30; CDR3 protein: CAWSGYRGPGNTIYF; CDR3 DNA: TGTGCCTGGAGTGGGTACAGGGGGCCTGGAAACACCATATATTTT
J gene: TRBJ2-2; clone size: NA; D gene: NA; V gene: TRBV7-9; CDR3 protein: CASLRGSTGELFF; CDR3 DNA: TGTGCCAGCCTCCGGGGGAGTACCGGGGAGCTGTTTTTT